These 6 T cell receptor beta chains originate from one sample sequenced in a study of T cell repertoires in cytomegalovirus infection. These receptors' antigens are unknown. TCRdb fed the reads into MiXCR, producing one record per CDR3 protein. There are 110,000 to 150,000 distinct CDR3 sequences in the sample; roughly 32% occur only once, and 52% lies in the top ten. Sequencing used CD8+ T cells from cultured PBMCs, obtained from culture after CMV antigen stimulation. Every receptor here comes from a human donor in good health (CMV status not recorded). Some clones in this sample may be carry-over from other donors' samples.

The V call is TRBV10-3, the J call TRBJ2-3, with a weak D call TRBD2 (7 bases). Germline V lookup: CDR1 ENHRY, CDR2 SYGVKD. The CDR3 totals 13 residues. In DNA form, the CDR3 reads TGTGCGGGGGGGCCCCACCTCACAGATACGCAGTATTTT. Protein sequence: CAGGPHLTDTQYF.

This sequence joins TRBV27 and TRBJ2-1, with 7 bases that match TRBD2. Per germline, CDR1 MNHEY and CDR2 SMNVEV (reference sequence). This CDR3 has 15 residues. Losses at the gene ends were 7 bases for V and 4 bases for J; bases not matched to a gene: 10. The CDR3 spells CASTMGLAGYNEQFF. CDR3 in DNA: TGTGCCAGCACCATGGGGTTAGCGGGTTACAATGAGCAGTTCTTC.

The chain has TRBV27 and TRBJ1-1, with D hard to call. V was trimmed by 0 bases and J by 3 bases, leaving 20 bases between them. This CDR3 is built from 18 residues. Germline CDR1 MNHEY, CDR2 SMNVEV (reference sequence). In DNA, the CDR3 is TGTGCCAGCAGTTTATCGGGGTCCAAACTTAACGCTTACACTGAAGCTTTCTTT. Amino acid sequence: CASSLSGSKLNAYTEAFF.

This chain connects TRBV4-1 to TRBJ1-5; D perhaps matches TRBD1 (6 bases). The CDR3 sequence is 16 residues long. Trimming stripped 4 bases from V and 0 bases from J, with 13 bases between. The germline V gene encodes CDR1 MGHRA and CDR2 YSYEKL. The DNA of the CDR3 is TGCGCCAGCAGCCTTCTAGGGGGAACTAGCAATCAGCCCCAGCATTTT. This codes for CASSLLGGTSNQPQHF.

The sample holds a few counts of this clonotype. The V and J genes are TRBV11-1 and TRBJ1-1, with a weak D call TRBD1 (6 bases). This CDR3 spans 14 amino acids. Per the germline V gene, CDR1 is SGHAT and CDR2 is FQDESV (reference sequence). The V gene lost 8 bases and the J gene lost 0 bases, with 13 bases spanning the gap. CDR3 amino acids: CASCVTGMNTEAFF. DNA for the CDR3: TGTGCCAGCTGCGTCACAGGGATGAACACTGAAGCTTTCTTT.

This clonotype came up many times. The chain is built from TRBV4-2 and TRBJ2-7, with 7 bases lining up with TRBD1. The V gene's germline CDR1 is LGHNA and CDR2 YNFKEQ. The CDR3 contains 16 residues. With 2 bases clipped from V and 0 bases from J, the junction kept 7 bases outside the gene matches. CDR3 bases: TGTGCCAGCAGCCAAAGTCCGGGACAGAGCTCCTACGAGCAGTACTTC. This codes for CASSQSPGQSSYEQYF.